The 27 T cell receptor beta chains listed next were all sequenced from one sample in a study of T cell clusters in autoimmune cytopenias. Tens of thousands of genome equivalents of blood DNA were amplified for TRB. TRB was amplified by touch-down multiplex PCR, primer pools A and B combined. Following a re-call of the multiplex PCR reads, TCRdb has one entry per CDR3 protein and lacks DNA. In all, the sample yields over 10,000 distinct CDR3 sequences. Source material: peripheral blood. The receptors derive from a human donor with an autoimmune cytopenia or autoimmune hepatitis (not recorded which).

The chain couples TRBV27 to TRBJ1-6. This CDR3 spans 14 amino acids. CDR1 is MNHEY, CDR2 SMNVEV, per germline (reference sequence). The chain's CDR3 is CASAVGFHNSPLHF.

The V and J genes are TRBV18 and TRBJ2-4. The germline V gene has CDR1 KGHSH and CDR2 LQKENI. The CDR3 is 14 amino acids. CDR3 sequence reads: CASSPRQKKNIQYF.

The chain has TRBV6-2 or TRBV6-3 and TRBJ1-2. CDR1 and CDR2 (germline): MNHEY, SVGEGT. This CDR3 has 12 amino acids. This CDR3 is CASSYSAGGYTF.

The CDR3 sequence is CASSDGRDEQFF. The chain employs TRBV12-3 or TRBV12-4 and TRBJ2-1; with no DNA, the TCRdb D assignment of TRBD2 cannot be verified. The CDR3 length is 12 residues.

Measured by frequency, this clonotype is medium-sized. The V and J genes are TRBV29-1 and TRBJ2-7; lacking DNA, the TRBD2 call made by TCRdb goes unchecked. The CDR3 is 13 residues long. The germline CDR1 and CDR2 sequences are SQVTM and ANQGSEA. The CDR3 loop is CSALPGARSEQYF.

This sequence joins TRBV13 and TRBJ1-2; the D gene TCRdb calls, TRBD1, cannot be checked with no DNA. The CDR3 has 15 amino acids. CDR1 and CDR2 (germline): PRHDT, FYEKMQ (reference sequence). CDR3 amino acids: CASSLQGSPHYGYTF.

The chain combines TRBV6-5 with TRBJ1-5. The CDR3 consists of 13 residues. CDR1 is MNHEY and CDR2 is SVGAGI in the germline V gene. The CDR3 region is CASSRSLNQPQHF.

This clonotype is called medium-sized (0.01 to 0.1%) based on its frequency. The chain couples TRBV13 to TRBJ2-5; TCRdb picks TRBD2, but there is no DNA to check that call. CDR1 and CDR2 from the germline V gene are PRHDT and FYEKMQ (reference sequence). The CDR3 loop spans 14 amino acids. The CDR3 loop is CASSPRTTMGTQYF.

The chain combines TRBV7-6 with TRBJ2-2; TCRdb's D call, TRBD2, is unchecked because there is no DNA. The CDR3 length is 16 residues. The germline gives CDR1 SGHVS, CDR2 FNYEAQ. The CDR3 reads CASSLILPSGTGELFF.

The rearrangement links TRBV18 to TRBJ1-5; the D call from TCRdb, TRBD1, cannot be confirmed without DNA. In germline, CDR1 is KGHSH, CDR2 LQKENI. The CDR3 is 15 residues long. CDR3 sequence reads: CASSPGTGRNQPQHF.

This clonotype ranks as medium-sized (0.01 to 0.1%) in terms of frequency. V usage is TRBV29-1 and J usage is TRBJ2-3. The CDR3 totals 12 residues. Germline loops: CDR1 SQVTM, CDR2 ANQGSEA. CDR3: CSERLDTDTQYF.

This rearrangement joins TRBV6-6 to TRBJ2-3; with no DNA, the TCRdb D assignment of TRBD1 cannot be verified. CDR3 length: 12 residues. The germline gives CDR1 MNHNY, CDR2 SVGAGI (reference sequence). CDR3 region: CASSYPGGTQYF.

V is TRBV12-3 or TRBV12-4 and J is TRBJ2-1; TCRdb gives TRBD1 as the D gene, but with no DNA this cannot be confirmed. The length of the CDR3 is 15 residues. CDR3 region: CASSLWGAPSNEQFF.

This chain uses TRBV27 with TRBJ2-7; TCRdb picks TRBD1, but there is no DNA to check that call. The CDR3 is 15 residues long. In germline, CDR1 is MNHEY, CDR2 SMNVEV (reference sequence). The CDR3 loop reads CASSVRDGLTLEQYF.

CDR3 protein: CASSPGGPSTDTQYF. The rearrangement uses TRBV18 and TRBJ2-3; TCRdb's D call of TRBD1 is untestable without DNA. CDR3 length equals 15 residues. CDR1 and CDR2 (germline): KGHSH, LQKENI.

This clonotype is deemed medium-sized by its frequency. The V call is TRBV29-1, the J call TRBJ2-7. Germline values: CDR1 SQVTM, CDR2 ANQGSEA. This CDR3 has 11 amino acids. The CDR3 protein is CSVRLTYEQYF.

This chain uses TRBV19 with TRBJ2-3; there is no DNA to check the TCRdb D call of TRBD1. This CDR3 contains 15 residues. CDR1 and CDR2 (germline): LNHDA, SQIVND (reference sequence). CDR3 region: CASSIPGQGTDTQYF.

The chain is built from TRBV30 and TRBJ1-2; TCRdb selects TRBD1, and the lack of DNA leaves this call unchecked. The CDR3 is made up of 14 amino acids. Germline-derived CDR1 and CDR2 are GTSNPN and SVGIG (reference sequence). The CDR3 reads CAWSQGARDYGYTF.

This chain uses TRBV19 with TRBJ1-2. This CDR3 is 14 amino acids long. CDR1 is LNHDA, CDR2 SQIVND, per germline (reference sequence). CDR3 protein: CASSIDRADYGYTF.

The rearrangement links TRBV6-1 to TRBJ2-3; TCRdb lists TRBD1, though no DNA is available to test this call. Germline values: CDR1 MNHNS, CDR2 SASEGT. The CDR3 runs 16 residues. CDR3 in amino acids: CASSLKPGQGTDTQYF.

The genes are TRBV6-1 and TRBJ1-1. Germline V gene lookup returns CDR1 MNHNS and CDR2 SASEGT. The CDR3 totals 15 residues. This chain's CDR3 is CASSWEQVTNTEAFF.

V gene TRBV7-3 combines with J gene TRBJ2-5; TCRdb's D call, TRBD1, is unchecked because there is no DNA. The CDR3 sequence is 14 residues long. The germline V gene encodes CDR1 SGHTA and CDR2 FQGTGA. The CDR3: CASSPGYPGETQYF.

Frequency places this clonotype as medium-sized (0.01 to 0.1%). The chain recombines TRBV19 with TRBJ2-1. The CDR3 sequence is 13 residues long. Germline values: CDR1 LNHDA, CDR2 SQIVND (reference sequence). This chain's CDR3 is CASSMRLGWEQFF.

The gene calls are TRBV12-3 or TRBV12-4 and TRBJ2-3; TCRdb's D call, TRBD2, is unchecked because there is no DNA. The CDR3 consists of 15 residues. The CDR3 loop reads CASSEQGERLDTQYF.

This clonotype is medium-sized by frequency. The V and J genes are TRBV11-1 and TRBJ2-3; without DNA, the TCRdb call of TRBD2 cannot be checked. CDR3 length: 14 residues. Germline lookup yields CDR1 SGHAT and CDR2 FQDESV (reference sequence). The CDR3 protein is CASSLGLASDTQYF.

This clonotype ranks as medium-sized in terms of frequency. The chain joins TRBV29-1 to TRBJ2-1; TCRdb designates TRBD1, a call that cannot be tested without DNA. Looked up from germline, CDR1 is SQVTM and CDR2 is ANQGSEA. The length of the CDR3 is 14 residues. The CDR3 loop is CSVGPGSSYNEQFF.

J is TRBJ1-2 and V is TRBV5-6; TCRdb names TRBD1, which stays unverified in the absence of DNA. The CDR3 covers 14 residues. Germline CDR1 SGHDT, CDR2 YYEEEE. The CDR3 is CASSLGQETYGYTF.